A selection of T cell receptor beta chains follows, all from one sample in a study of T cell repertoires in cytomegalovirus infection. TCRdb recomputed calls from the reads with MiXCR, one row per CDR3 protein. The table records 200,000 or so distinct CDR3 sequences, about 21% of them present only once. The specimen was PBMCs. Source of these receptors: a human donor in good health (CMV status not recorded). Some clones in this sample may be carry-over from other donors' samples. Both conserved end residues are part of each CDR3. A D gene is named only where the DNA matches it firmly. Size is omitted from some rows. Given values are once, few, many or a class for expanded clones.

cdr3_aa cdr3_nt d_call clone_size j_call v_call
CASREGRISSYEQYF TGTGCCAGCCGAGAAGGGCGGATCAGCTCCTACGAGCAGTACTTC . . TRBJ2-7 TRBV2
CASSSTSGSRYEQFF TGTGCCAGCAGCTCAACTAGCGGGAGTCGGTATGAGCAGTTCTTC TRBD2 few TRBJ2-1 TRBV7-3
CASSFTGVGTEAFF TGTGCCAGCAGCTTTACAGGGGTAGGGACTGAAGCTTTCTTT TRBD1 . TRBJ1-1 TRBV7-2
CASSPREGSPEGTGELFF TGTGCCAGCAGCCCTCGAGAGGGGTCCCCCGAGGGCACCGGGGAGCTGTTTTTT . many TRBJ2-2 TRBV6-1
CASKRSMNTEAFF TGTGCCAGTAAGCGAAGCATGAACACTGAAGCTTTCTTT . many TRBJ1-1 TRBV19
CASSFSSGRGLEQFF TGTGCCAGCAGTTTTTCTAGCGGGAGAGGGCTTGAGCAGTTCTTC TRBD2 many TRBJ2-1 TRBV12-3/TRBV12-4
CASSIDSGVTQHF TGTGCCAGTAGTATAGATAGCGGGGTAACCCAGCATTTT . few TRBJ1-5 TRBV19
CASSLRRDPNEQYF TGTGCCAGCAGCTTGAGACGGGACCCTAACGAGCAGTACTTC . many TRBJ2-7 TRBV7-2
CASSMGNNHNEQFF TGTGCCAGCAGTATGGGAAATAACCACAATGAGCAGTTCTTC . . TRBJ2-1 TRBV7-9
CATSSTGLSYNEQFF TGTGCCACCAGCAGTACGGGGTTGTCCTACAATGAGCAGTTCTTC . . TRBJ2-1 TRBV15
CAAGYEQYF TGTGCCGCGGGGTACGAGCAGTACTTC . . TRBJ2-7 TRBV27
CASSPGSRGSYEQYF TGTGCCAGCAGTCCCGGGTCAAGGGGGTCCTACGAGCAGTACTTC . few TRBJ2-7 TRBV12-3/TRBV12-4
CASSVRVNTEAFF TGTGCCAGCAGCGTAAGGGTGAACACTGAAGCTTTCTTT . few TRBJ1-1 TRBV9
CASSWEGTGELFF TGTGCCAGCAGTTGGGAAGGAACCGGGGAGCTGTTTTTT . few TRBJ2-2 TRBV12-3/TRBV12-4
CASRDRIGGSYNEQFF TGCGCCAGCAGAGATAGAATCGGGGGGTCCTACAATGAGCAGTTCTTC TRBD2 many TRBJ2-1 TRBV5-1
CASSLTGTGSRRNNQPQHF TGTGCCAGCAGCTTAACCGGGACAGGGTCGAGAAGGAACAATCAGCCCCAGCATTTT TRBD1 . TRBJ1-5 TRBV7-8
CASSYRWTGVNTEAFF TGTGCCAGCAGTTATAGATGGACAGGGGTGAACACTGAAGCTTTCTTT TRBD1 many TRBJ1-1 TRBV6-5
CASSIGLEVEETQYF TGTGCCAGTAGTATCGGTCTGGAAGTGGAAGAGACCCAGTACTTC . . TRBJ2-5 TRBV19
CASSLSHKEQFF TGTGCCAGCAGCCTAAGCCACAAAGAGCAGTTCTTC . . TRBJ2-1 TRBV9
CSAIGAGANVLTF TGCAGTGCTATTGGGGCTGGGGCCAACGTCCTGACTTTC . . TRBJ2-6 TRBV20-1
CASRKRQGTDEQFF TGTGCCAGCAGAAAGAGACAGGGCACGGATGAGCAGTTCTTC TRBD1 many TRBJ2-1 TRBV6-6
CATSPQHGRLNEKLFF TGTGCCACCTCACCGCAACATGGACGGCTCAATGAAAAACTGTTTTTT . many TRBJ1-4 TRBV6-1
CASSATSGTAWRTQYF TGTGCCAGCAGTGCGACTAGCGGGACCGCCTGGCGTACGCAGTATTTT TRBD2 . TRBJ2-3 TRBV27
CASSGRDRGLNEQFF TGTGCCAGCAGTGGCCGGGACAGGGGGCTCAATGAGCAGTTCTTC TRBD1 . TRBJ2-1 TRBV28
CASSPGTSGRLGEQFF TGTGCCAGCAGCCCAGGGACTAGCGGGAGATTGGGTGAGCAGTTCTTC TRBD2 few TRBJ2-1 TRBV11-3
CDSSLDGVYEQYF TGTGACAGCAGCTTAGATGGGGTCTACGAGCAGTACTTC . . TRBJ2-7 TRBV7-9
CASSDPGGFSNQPQHF TGTGCCAGCAGCGATCCAGGGGGGTTTAGCAATCAGCCCCAGCATTTT TRBD1 few TRBJ1-5 TRBV7-2
CASSPTGRSYNEQFF TGTGCCAGCAGCCCGACAGGGAGGTCCTACAATGAGCAGTTCTTC . . TRBJ2-1 TRBV5-4
CASRTPGAGANVLTF TGTGCCAGCAGGACTCCGGGGGCTGGGGCCAACGTCCTGACTTTC . few TRBJ2-6 TRBV28
CSARPGTGDHQPQHF TGCAGTGCTAGACCCGGGACAGGGGACCATCAGCCCCAGCATTTT TRBD1 . TRBJ1-5 TRBV20-1
CASSLGGRVGDTQYF TGTGCCAGCAGCTTAGGAGGCAGGGTGGGAGATACGCAGTATTTT . few TRBJ2-3 TRBV11-2